This T cell receptor (beta chain) stems from a study of CD8+ T cells in alopecia areata. Findings and limits, study-wide: Resident alphabeta T-cell populations of normal skin are likewise subject to sequencing in scalp samples.

V shed 2 bases and J 9 bases; nucleotides not matched to a gene: 13. The germline V gene encodes CDR1 SGHAT and CDR2 FQNNGV. The CDR3 loop spans 16 amino acids. Stated treatment: oral pan-JAK inhibitor, 5-10 mg twice daily. Regarding this clone: What it recognizes is unknown.

As the sequencing template, cDNA was produced by extracting RNA and reverse transcribing it. The method was immunoSEQ multiplex PCR; TCRdb's version includes in-frame clones alone and lacks a portion of them. The sample includes more than 95,000 clones, around 60% of them seen just once. The sample here was CD4+ T cells sorted from blood, taken at week 4, from a patient treated with tofacitinib. The clonotype originates from a human donor with alopecia areata. The chain combines TRBV11-2 with TRBJ2-1, with 7 positions matching TRBD1. The chain's CDR3 is CASSLRGTARNAEQFF. In nucleotides, the CDR3 is TGTGCCAGCAGCTTAAGGGGGACAGCGCGAAATGCTGAGCAGTTCTTC.